The 18 T cell receptor beta chains below come from one sample, sequenced in a study of CD8 T cells in Susac syndrome. Random hexamers were used to reverse transcribe an amount of 0.5 to 1 ug RNA. TCRdb fed the immunoSEQ multiplex PCR reads into MiXCR, producing one record per CDR3 protein. The sample includes 150,000 to 200,000 distinct CDR3 sequences, 93% of them seen just once. The specimen was CD4+ T cells from PBMCs. All receptors come from a human donor in good health.

J is TRBJ2-7 and V is TRBV6-6, with 11 nucleotides matching TRBD2. In germline, CDR1 is MNHNY, CDR2 SVGAGI (reference sequence). This CDR3 has 12 residues. Trimming took 8 bases from V and 6 from J; bases not matched to a gene: 3. The CDR3 bases are TGTGCCAGCCGAACTAGCGGGGGCGAGCAGTACTTC. This translates into CASRTSGGEQYF.

V gene TRBV12-3 or TRBV12-4 combines with J gene TRBJ1-2; TRBD1 matches 7 bases. The CDR3 runs 13 residues. The trim removed 5 bases at V and 4 bases at J, leaving 4 bases unmatched. The CDR3 region is CASSQQGFYGYTF. The CDR3 nucleotides are TGTGCCAGCAGTCAACAGGGGTTCTATGGCTACACCTTC.

The rearrangement links TRBV20-1 to TRBJ2-2; TRBD1 might be the D (5 bases). The CDR3 runs 13 residues. Per germline, CDR1 DFQATT and CDR2 SNEGSKA (reference sequence). Trimming shortened V by 6 bases and J by 4 bases, and 12 bases separated the two germline ends. CDR3 bases: TGCAGTGCAGGGGCTCTGGGCACCGGGGAGCTGTTTTTT. Translation: CSAGALGTGELFF.

The chain combines TRBV20-1 with TRBJ2-3; a possible D gene is TRBD2 (5 bases). The length of the CDR3 is 12 residues. Trimming shortened V by 6 bases and J by 10 bases, and 17 bases separated the two germline ends. Germline loops: CDR1 DFQATT, CDR2 SNEGSKA (reference sequence). The CDR3 here is CSARSGNVPQYF. The CDR3 bases are TGCAGTGCGAGGTCGGGGAACGTTCCGCAGTATTTT.

The rearrangement joins TRBV10-2 to TRBJ1-1; D may be TRBD1 (5 bases). Looked up from germline, CDR1 is WSHSY and CDR2 is SAAADI. This CDR3 has 13 amino acids. Trimming pared 11 bases from V and 1 base from J, leaving 14 bases between. The CDR3 DNA reads as TGCGCCCCCTTCGGGGGGGAGAACACTGAAGCTTTCTTT. As protein: CAPFGGENTEAFF.

CDR3 loop: CASSYWGPFRDSPLHF. For the CDR3, the DNA is TGTGCCAGCAGTTACTGGGGACCGTTCAGGGATTCACCCCTCCACTTT. The genes are TRBV6-6 and TRBJ1-6; possible D gene TRBD1, 5 bases. Germline loops: CDR1 MNHNY, CDR2 SVGAGI (reference sequence). Trimming left V 1 base short and J 8 bases short, with 15 bases between. CDR3 size: 16 residues.

The rearrangement uses TRBV12-3 or TRBV12-4 and TRBJ1-2; D gene ambiguous. V shed 3 bases and J shed 4 bases, with 9 bases lying between them. CDR3 size: 13 residues. Written as DNA, the CDR3 is TGTGCCAGCAGTTTTAAGTTGGGCTATGGCTACACCTTC. Residues: CASSFKLGYGYTF.

This chain connects TRBV24-1 to TRBJ2-2; 9 bases map to TRBD1. With V trimmed by 6 bases and J by 2 bases, 3 bases remained unmatched. The CDR3 extends over 15 amino acids. Germline lookup yields CDR1 KGHDR and CDR2 SFDVKD. The CDR3 DNA reads as TGTGCCACCAGTCAGGACAGGGGAAACACCGGGGAGCTGTTTTTT. Translated, it gives CATSQDRGNTGELFF.

The chain joins TRBV6-1 to TRBJ2-6, with a weak D call TRBD1 (6 bases). The V gene's germline CDR1 is MNHNS and CDR2 SASEGT. With 7 bases removed from V and 2 bases from J, the gap between germline ends came to 12 bases. This CDR3 contains 15 residues. The CDR3 DNA reads as TGTGCCAGCATAGCCCGGGACACTGGGGCCAACGTCCTGACTTTC. Its translation: CASIARDTGANVLTF.

The chain links TRBV3-1 to TRBJ2-1; TRBD1 agrees at 8 bases. CDR1 is LGHDT and CDR2 is YNNKEL in the germline V gene (reference sequence). The CDR3 loop spans 16 amino acids. V shed 4 bases, J shed 0 bases, and the junction held 5 bases outside the gene matches. The CDR3, as DNA: TGTGCCAGCAGCCCCCGGACAGGGAGCTCCTACAATGAGCAGTTCTTC. Its protein product is CASSPRTGSSYNEQFF.

With regard to this clonotype: One end of the junction is discordant with germline, which a read error may explain. This rearrangement joins TRBV7-9 to TRBJ1-1; D remains ambiguous. The CDR3 length is 11 residues. Germline CDR1 reads SEHNR; CDR2 reads FQNEAQ (reference sequence). The CDR3 bases are TGTGCCAGCAGCGTAAGCCCCCTCCCTTCTTTT. Translation gives CASSVSPLPSF.

The CDR3 DNA is TGTGCCAGCAGCTTGTCTCGATTTGTGAGGGGCCCCACTCACTATGGCTACACCTTC. This translates into CASSLSRFVRGPTHYGYTF. The V gene is TRBV5-4, the J gene TRBJ1-2; weak D call: TRBD1 (5 bases). V was cut by 1 base and J by 3 bases, with 25 bases left in between. Germline loops: CDR1 SGHNT, CDR2 YYREEE (reference sequence). This CDR3 has 19 amino acids.

This chain links TRBV7-9 with TRBJ1-2, with a weak D call TRBD1 (5 bases). Trimming removed 0 bases from V and 7 bases from J, with 9 bases in between. The CDR3 contains 13 residues. Germline-derived CDR1 and CDR2 are SEHNR and FQNEAQ (reference sequence). The CDR3 reads CASSLARRGGYTF. CDR3 in DNA: TGTGCCAGCAGCTTAGCGCGGAGGGGTGGCTACACCTTC.

The gene calls are TRBV10-3 and TRBJ2-7, with unresolved D. CDR3 size: 14 residues. Germline assignment: CDR1 ENHRY and CDR2 SYGVKD. Trimming removed 0 bases from V and 0 bases from J, with 6 bases in between. The CDR3 reads CAISESRSSYEQYF. Here the CDR3 DNA reads TGTGCCATCAGTGAGTCAAGGAGCTCCTACGAGCAGTACTTC.

This clonotype is a singleton in its sample. V gene TRBV10-3 combines with J gene TRBJ1-4; D gene unclear. The CDR3 spans 13 residues. V was trimmed by 8 bases and J by 7 bases, leaving 14 bases between them. Germline loops: CDR1 ENHRY, CDR2 SYGVKD. CDR3 sequence reads: CAIAGHGSEKLFF. In nucleotides, the CDR3 is TGTGCCATCGCCGGGCACGGTTCTGAAAAACTGTTTTTT.

V gene TRBV7-9 combines with J gene TRBJ2-5, with 7 bases that match TRBD2. Germline CDR1 reads SEHNR; CDR2 reads FQNEAQ (reference sequence). With 4 bases clipped from V and 3 bases from J, the junction kept 8 bases outside the gene matches. The CDR3 loop spans 15 amino acids. In DNA, the CDR3 is TGTGCCAGCAGCTCATCGGGACTACCCAAAGAGACCCAGTACTTC. It specifies CASSSSGLPKETQYF.

The V call is TRBV7-2, the J call TRBJ1-2, with TRBD1 identical over 9 bases. The ends lost 2 bases at V and 4 bases at J; junction bases unmatched: 5. The germline V gene has CDR1 SGHTA and CDR2 FQGNSA. The CDR3 sequence is 15 residues long. CDR3 coding DNA: TGTGCCAGCAGCTTATCCGGGACAGGGATCTATGGCTACACCTTC. It specifies CASSLSGTGIYGYTF.

This rearrangement joins TRBV7-8 to TRBJ1-2; tentatively, D is TRBD1 (5 bases). V dropped 3 bases and J dropped 1 base, with 21 bases sitting between them. CDR3 length: 18 amino acids. Germline-derived CDR1 and CDR2 are SGHVS and FQNEAQ. CDR3 region: CASSLGSATAGVNYGYTF. The CDR3, as DNA: TGTGCCAGCAGCTTGGGGTCGGCAACAGCGGGGGTTAACTATGGCTACACCTTC. Together with reference TRBV7-8 and TRBJ1-2, the CDR3 gives the full variable domain: GAGVSQSPRYKVAKRGQDVALRCDPISGHVSLFWYQQALGQGPEFLTYFQNEAQLDKSGLPSDRFFAERPEGSVSTLKIQRTQQEDSAVYLCASSLGSATAGVNYGYTFGSGTRLTVV.